This T cell receptor (beta chain) is drawn from a study of blood T cell repertoires in COVID-19. Study-level background: Some COVID-19 samples were acute and others convalescent; all came from the United States, Italy and Spain. PBMCs, B-cell-depleted T cells, or T cells were the source of the cDNA or gDNA that made up the material.

CDR1 is SQVTM, CDR2 ANQGSEA, per germline. The CDR3 runs to 13 residues. Trimming pared 8 bases from V and 7 bases from J, leaving 21 bases between. Per the original data handling: Reference gene primer amplification in the assay estimated nucleated cell counts. Profiling relied on immunoSEQ multiplex PCR, and the TCRdb table lists in-frame clones only, not all of them. That table gives V, J and clone size, and the DNA gave D and trimming. The sample gives more than 100,000 clones, about 91% of which show up once; about 3% is in the top ten. This chain links TRBV29-1 with TRBJ2-7; D may be TRBD2 (7 bases). The material sequenced was peripheral blood. The receptor's source is a human donor in a cohort sampled during active COVID-19. The CDR3 bases are TGCAGCACTGGCGGGGGCGGGGGCACGGAGCAGTACTTC. This encodes CSTGGGGGTEQYF.